This record concerns one TCR beta chain sequence. As yet, its antigen is unknown. These data originate in a study of T cell responses to AZD1222 COVID-19 vaccine. The study's findings and limits: The number of AZD1222 recipients seropositive at baseline was only six. Repertoires were obtained only post-peak T cell response. Recipients of two AZD1222 doses showed rising Spike-specific TCR breadth and depth.

Profiled with immunoSEQ multiplex PCR; TCRdb holds only in-frame clones, not every one. The sample includes approximately 90,000 clones, about 91% of them seen just once. The CDR3 is 14 residues long. Trimming cost V 5 bases and J 10 bases; bases outside gene matches: 8. The V gene's germline CDR1 is SGHTA and CDR2 FQGTGA. This receptor was identified in an adult who received the AZD1222 COVID-19 vaccine. The source material was peripheral blood, sampled 28 days after the second AZD1222 dose. The rearrangement uses TRBV7-3 and TRBJ1-6, with TRBD1 identical over 7 bases. The CDR3 is CASSLGTVNSPLHF. In DNA, the CDR3 is TGTGCCAGCAGCCTAGGGACAGTTAACTCACCCCTCCACTTT.